Each of the 8 T cell receptor beta chains below was sequenced from the same sample in a study of cytomegalovirus exposure and HLA in healthy donors. It was with 60 Vbeta and 13 Jbeta primers that the PCR ran. The method was immunoSEQ multiplex PCR; TCRdb's version includes in-frame clones alone and lacks a portion of them. The top ten clones hold 2.1% of a sample with over 120,000 clones, 70% of them seen once. Sequencing used PBMCs. Receptors originate from a woman between 55 and 75 years old in good health and CMV-seropositive.

The rearrangement uses TRBV29-1 and TRBJ2-2, with D tentatively TRBD2 (6 bases). Trimming took off 6 bases at V and 5 bases at J, with 19 bases between the two ends. Germline loops: CDR1 SQVTM, CDR2 ANQGSEA. The CDR3 extends over 15 amino acids. CDR3 coding DNA: TGCAGCGTCGCCTTGGCGGGACGGAGTACCGGGGAGCTGTTTTTT. Translation gives CSVALAGRSTGELFF.

This chain joins TRBV7-9 and TRBJ2-7; 8 nucleotides line up with TRBD2. V trimming: 5 bases; J trimming: 3 bases; junction bases outside the gene matches: 3. The CDR3 is made up of 13 amino acids. Germline V gene sequence: CDR1 SEHNR, CDR2 FQNEAQ (reference sequence). The CDR3 reads CASSRGLDYEQYF. The DNA for the CDR3 is TGTGCCAGCAGCCGGGGACTAGACTACGAGCAGTACTTC.

The rearrangement links TRBV5-4 to TRBJ1-3; the match to TRBD1 covers 11 bases. This CDR3 is built from 14 residues. Trimming took 4 bases from V and 8 from J; bases not matched to a gene: 5. In germline, CDR1 is SGHNT, CDR2 YYREEE (reference sequence). The CDR3 DNA follows: TGTGCCAGCAGCAAAGGACAGGGGGCGGACACCATATATTTT. Protein sequence: CASSKGQGADTIYF. Drawing the rest from reference TRBV5-4 and TRBJ1-3, the complete variable domain is ETGVTQSPTHLIKTRGQQVTLRCSSQSGHNTVSWYQQALGQGPQFIFQYYREEENGRGNFPPRFSGLQFPNYSSELNVNALELDDSALYLCASSKGQGADTIYFGEGSWLTVV.

CDR3 in amino acids: CASSPSGSSYNEQFF. CDR3 coding DNA: TGTGCCAGCAGCCCTAGCGGGAGCTCCTACAATGAGCAGTTCTTC. This chain joins TRBV6-5 and TRBJ2-1; 10 nucleotides align to TRBD2. The CDR3 is 15 residues long. Germline CDR1 reads MNHEY; CDR2 reads SVGAGI. Trimming cost V 6 bases and J 0 bases; bases outside gene matches: 2.

This chain connects TRBV6-5 to TRBJ1-2, with D unresolved. The CDR3 spans 13 residues. Germline CDR1 is MNHEY and CDR2 is SVGAGI. Trimming pared 2 bases from V and 0 bases from J, leaving 4 bases between. As DNA, the CDR3 is TGTGCCAGCAGTTACCGCGCTAACTATGGCTACACCTTC. Its protein is CASSYRANYGYTF.

The gene calls are TRBV20-1 and TRBJ1-5; tentative D call: TRBD1 (5 bases). From germline, CDR1 is DFQATT and CDR2 SNEGSKA (reference sequence). V was trimmed by 5 bases and J by 5 bases, leaving 7 bases between them. The CDR3 extends over 11 amino acids. CDR3 region: CSAGGDQPQHF. CDR3 nucleotides: TGCAGTGCTGGGGGGGATCAGCCCCAGCATTTT.

The chain recombines TRBV28 with TRBJ1-5, with TRBD1 as a possible D gene (6 bases). V shed 5 bases and J shed 3 bases, with 14 bases lying between them. CDR1 is MDHEN, CDR2 SYDVKM, per germline. This CDR3 contains 15 residues. In DNA form, the CDR3 reads TGTGCCAGCAGTCCACTGGACAGACTCAATCAGCCCCAGCATTTT. Translated, it gives CASSPLDRLNQPQHF.

V is TRBV28 and J is TRBJ1-1; 9 positions match TRBD1. This CDR3 is 15 amino acids long. Germline CDR1 MDHEN, CDR2 SYDVKM. The V gene end was trimmed by 6 bases and the J gene end by 3 bases; junction bases not matched to a gene: 8. The CDR3 protein is CASSPLDRGDTEAFF. The CDR3 DNA follows: TGTGCCAGCAGCCCTCTTGACAGGGGGGACACTGAAGCTTTCTTT.